The next 30 T cell receptor beta chains were all read from a single sample in a study of blood T cell repertoires in COVID-19. The data were produced by immunoSEQ multiplex PCR, yet TCRdb's version contains in-frame clones alone and is incomplete. The sample includes tens of thousands of clones, about three quarters of them seen just once. Sequences were obtained from peripheral blood. These receptors were taken from a man between 25 and 39 years old with COVID-19, enrolled during active disease.

This chain connects TRBV15 to TRBJ2-2; 11 positions match TRBD2. V lost 5 bases, J lost 6 bases, and 8 bases stayed unmatched. Germline V gives CDR1 LNHNV, CDR2 YYDKDF (reference sequence). The CDR3 contains 16 residues. For the CDR3, the DNA is TGTGCCACCAGCCCCCGACTAGCGGGGTGGGCCGGGGAGCTGTTTTTT. Its translation: CATSPRLAGWAGELFF. The complete variable domain, with remaining parts taken from reference TRBV15 and TRBJ2-2, reads DAMVIQNPRYQVTQFGKPVTLSCSQTLNHNVMYWYQQKSSQAPKLLFHYYDKDFNNEADTPDNFQSRRPNTSFCFLDIRSPGLGDTAMYLCATSPRLAGWAGELFFGEGSRLTVL.

The chain is built from TRBV4-1 and TRBJ1-1, with D hard to call. The length of the CDR3 is 14 residues. Between the trimmed V and J ends, which lost 1 base and 12 bases, there was a span of 18 bases. The V gene's germline CDR1 is MGHRA and CDR2 YSYEKL. DNA of the CDR3: TGCGCCAGCAGCCAAGCTACTTGGCTGAGGGAAACTTTCTTT. It translates to CASSQATWLRETFF.

This rearrangement joins TRBV27 to TRBJ1-1, with 7 bases aligning to TRBD1. The CDR3 runs 14 residues. Per germline, CDR1 MNHEY and CDR2 SMNVEV (reference sequence). The V gene end was trimmed by 4 bases and the J gene end by 1 base; junction bases not matched to a gene: 3. The CDR3 DNA follows: TGTGCCAGCAGTTGGGGGACAGCGAACACTGAAGCTTTCTTT. This encodes CASSWGTANTEAFF.

The chain employs TRBV19 and TRBJ2-2; D may be TRBD1 (6 bases). This CDR3 is 15 amino acids long. From germline, CDR1 is LNHDA and CDR2 SQIVND (reference sequence). The ends were cut back, 5 bases at V and 3 bases at J, with 13 bases in the middle. In DNA, the CDR3 is TGTGCCAGTAGTGTACCAGGGGTGGACACCGGGGAGCTGTTTTTT. Its translation is CASSVPGVDTGELFF.

For the CDR3, the DNA is TGTGCCAGCAGCCGACAGGTACCTTACCAAGAGACCCAGTACTTC. It translates to CASSRQVPYQETQYF. V usage is TRBV5-6 and J usage is TRBJ2-5, with D possibly being TRBD1 (6 bases). Germline V gives CDR1 SGHDT, CDR2 YYEEEE. The CDR3 covers 15 residues. The V gene lost 4 bases and the J gene lost 0 bases, with 13 bases spanning the gap.

CDR3 nucleotides: TGTGCCAGCAGTTTCGGAGCTGGCCCTGGGGAGCAGTACTTC. This sequence encodes CASSFGAGPGEQYF. J is TRBJ2-7 and V is TRBV28; D uncertain. CDR3 length: 14 residues. Between the trimmed V and J ends, which lost 3 bases and 7 bases, there was a span of 16 bases. CDR1 is MDHEN, CDR2 SYDVKM, per germline.

The rearrangement links TRBV5-4 to TRBJ2-1; 8 bases are a match to TRBD1. Germline CDR1 is SGHNT and CDR2 is YYREEE (reference sequence). V dropped 4 bases and J dropped 8; count of bases not matched to a gene: 14. CDR3 size: 16 residues. The CDR3 reads CASSPRTGTSLDEQFF. The CDR3 coding sequence is TGTGCCAGCAGCCCTAGGACAGGGACGTCTCTCGATGAGCAGTTCTTC.

The V call is TRBV14, the J call TRBJ2-3; D remains unclear. Trimming took off 2 bases at V and 2 bases at J, with 8 bases between the two ends. Germline loops: CDR1 SGHDN, CDR2 FVKESK. CDR3 length equals 14 residues. The CDR3 spells CASSQKAATDTQYF. The CDR3 DNA reads as TGTGCCAGCAGCCAAAAAGCTGCCACAGATACGCAGTATTTT. Together with reference TRBV14 and TRBJ2-3, the CDR3 gives the full variable domain: EAGVTQFPSHSVIEKGQTVTLRCDPISGHDNLYWYRRVMGKEIKFLLHFVKESKQDESGMPNNRFLAERTGGTYSTLKVQPAELEDSGVYFCASSQKAATDTQYFGPGTRLTVL.

This clone was recorded once. V is TRBV7-2 and J is TRBJ2-7; a weak D match, TRBD2 (5 bases). The CDR3 sequence is 12 residues long. The V and J ends lost 1 base and 9 bases respectively, with 10 bases between them. The germline gives CDR1 SGHTA, CDR2 FQGNSA. This CDR3 reads CASSLGTGRQYF. DNA for the CDR3: TGTGCCAGCAGCTTAGGGACGGGGAGGCAGTACTTC.

This rearrangement joins TRBV2 to TRBJ1-1; 8 bases align to TRBD1. Germline-derived CDR1 and CDR2 are SNHLY and FYNNEI. The CDR3 runs 15 residues. V shed 6 bases and J 1 base; nucleotides not matched to a gene: 7. CDR3 sequence (DNA): TGTGCCAGCAGAATAGAGACAGGGGCGAACACTGAAGCTTTCTTT. It codes for CASRIETGANTEAFF.

The J gene is TRBJ2-5, the V gene TRBV7-6; D remains ambiguous. With 3 bases removed from V and 1 base from J, the gap between germline ends came to 9 bases. The V gene's germline CDR1 is SGHVS and CDR2 FNYEAQ. The CDR3 has 14 residues. Written as DNA, the CDR3 is TGTGCCAGCAGCTTCGGGTATTCCCAAGAGACCCAGTACTTC. Translation gives CASSFGYSQETQYF.

The V gene is TRBV5-4, the J gene TRBJ2-3; 13 nucleotides line up with TRBD2. Germline CDR1 and CDR2: SGHNT and YYREEE (reference sequence). With 4 bases clipped from V and 3 bases from J, the junction kept 2 bases outside the gene matches. This CDR3 is built from 15 residues. Written as DNA, the CDR3 is TGTGCCAGCAGCCGGACTAGCGGGGGAACAGATACGCAGTATTTT. Amino acid sequence: CASSRTSGGTDTQYF. The full variable domain, completed using reference TRBV5-4 and TRBJ2-3, is ETGVTQSPTHLIKTRGQQVTLRCSSQSGHNTVSWYQQALGQGPQFIFQYYREEENGRGNFPPRFSGLQFPNYSSELNVNALELDDSALYLCASSRTSGGTDTQYFGPGTRLTVL.

The V and J genes are TRBV15 and TRBJ1-2; 7 bases agree with TRBD1. V shed 1 base, J shed 8 bases, and the junction held 13 bases outside the gene matches. The CDR3 length is 16 residues. Germline V gene data show CDR1 as LNHNV and CDR2 as YYDKDF (reference sequence). CDR3 in DNA: TGTGCCACCAGCAGAGCCGGGACAGAGCTCCTTTCAGGCTACACCTTC. This translates into CATSRAGTELLSGYTF.

The genes are TRBV20-1 and TRBJ1-1, with no clear D. CDR1 and CDR2 from the germline V gene are DFQATT and SNEGSKA (reference sequence). This CDR3 is 11 amino acids long. V lost 3 bases, J lost 1 base, and 3 bases lay in between. The CDR3 coding sequence is TGCAGTGCTAGCAGGAACACTGAAGCTTTCTTT. Protein: CSASRNTEAFF.

CDR3 protein: CASSPYTDTQYF. The CDR3 DNA is TGTGCCAGCAGCCCGTACACAGATACGCAGTATTTT. The chain uses TRBV7-2 and TRBJ2-3; the D is unclear. V was cut by 5 bases and J by 2 bases, with 5 bases left in between. CDR1 is SGHTA and CDR2 is FQGNSA in the germline V gene. The CDR3 is 12 residues long. Variable domain in full (rest from reference TRBV7-2 and TRBJ2-3): GAGVSQSPSNKVTEKGKDVELRCDPISGHTALYWYRQSLGQGLEFLIYFQGNSAPDKSGLPSDRFSAERTGGSVSTLTIQRTQQEDSAVYLCASSPYTDTQYFGPGTRLTVL.

J is TRBJ2-5 and V is TRBV28, with a possible D match to TRBD2 (5 bases). V was cut by 5 bases and J by 2 bases, with 18 bases left in between. The germline V gene encodes CDR1 MDHEN and CDR2 SYDVKM. CDR3 length: 16 amino acids. CDR3 amino acids: CASSGGPFAVQETQYF. The CDR3 coding sequence is TGTGCCAGCAGTGGCGGGCCTTTCGCCGTACAAGAGACCCAGTACTTC. The full variable domain, with the rest looked up from reference TRBV28 and TRBJ2-5, is DVKVTQSSRYLVKRTGEKVFLECVQDMDHENMFWYRQDPGLGLRLIYFSYDVKMKEKGDIPEGYSVSREKKERFSLILESASTNQTSMYLCASSGGPFAVQETQYFGPGTRLLVL.

V usage is TRBV30 and J usage is TRBJ1-6; 7 bases line up with TRBD1. V lost 5 bases, J lost 8 bases, and 6 bases stayed unmatched. This CDR3 region has 13 residues. Looked up from germline, CDR1 is GTSNPN and CDR2 is SVGIG (reference sequence). The CDR3 loop reads CAWADRTYSPLHF. CDR3 nucleotide sequence: TGTGCCTGGGCGGACAGGACTTATTCACCCCTCCACTTT.

V is TRBV9 and J is TRBJ1-4; D is unresolved. The CDR3 covers 15 residues. The germline V and J ends were trimmed by 7 bases and 0 bases, with 13 bases remaining between them. CDR1 is SGDLS, CDR2 YYNGEE, per germline. CDR3 protein: CASAQAGATNEKLFF. DNA of the CDR3: TGTGCCAGCGCCCAGGCCGGTGCAACTAATGAAAAACTGTTTTTT.

The J gene is TRBJ2-7, the V gene TRBV12-2; TRBD2 is the table's D call, not checked against the DNA. TRBV12-2 constitutes a pseudogene. This CDR3 is built from 18 residues. The CDR3 coding sequence is TGTGCAAGTCGCTTAGCGCGCGTCAGTGGACTAGCGGGACATGAGCAGTACTTC. Protein product: CASRLARVSGLAGHEQYF.

The chain recombines TRBV7-8 with TRBJ2-7, with 11 bases matching TRBD2. Germline-derived CDR1 and CDR2 are SGHVS and FQNEAQ. The CDR3 consists of 16 residues. Trimming at V came to 6 bases and at J to 3 bases, leaving 10 bases not matched to a gene. CDR3 bases: TGTGCCAGCAGTTCTCTAGCGGGAGGAGGGGACTACGAGCAGTACTTC. This encodes CASSSLAGGGDYEQYF.

V is TRBV6-1 and J is TRBJ2-2; 7 bases agree with TRBD2. CDR3 length: 15 amino acids. Germline V gene sequence: CDR1 MNHNS, CDR2 SASEGT. V dropped 0 bases and J dropped 4; count of bases not matched to a gene: 2. CDR3 sequence reads: CASSEARGFTGELFF. The CDR3 DNA sequence: TGTGCCAGCAGTGAAGCGCGGGGGTTCACCGGGGAGCTGTTTTTT.

The chain is built from TRBV11-2 and TRBJ2-2, with D possibly TRBD2 on 6 matching bases. Trimming pared 5 bases from V and 2 bases from J, leaving 18 bases between. This CDR3 spans 17 amino acids. CDR1 is SGHAT and CDR2 is FQNNGV in the germline V gene. This CDR3 reads CASSPRDGLRNTGELFF. CDR3 DNA: TGTGCCAGCAGCCCCAGGGACGGACTACGAAACACCGGGGAGCTGTTTTTT.

This clone turned up a few times. The chain recombines TRBV5-4 with TRBJ2-1, with 8 bases identical to TRBD2. The CDR3 sequence is 13 residues long. From germline, CDR1 is SGHNT and CDR2 YYREEE (reference sequence). Germline trimming cut 1 base from V and 8 bases from J; bases unmatched to any gene: 2. Here the CDR3 reads CASSLSGGDEQFF. CDR3 bases: TGTGCCAGCAGCTTGTCGGGGGGGGATGAGCAGTTCTTC.

The CDR3 spells CASSVASGGMADTQYF. In DNA, the CDR3 is TGTGCCAGCAGCGTAGCTAGCGGGGGGATGGCAGATACGCAGTATTTT. The V gene is TRBV9, the J gene TRBJ2-3, with 11 positions matching TRBD2. The CDR3 sequence is 16 residues long. CDR1 is SGDLS, CDR2 YYNGEE, per germline. V shed 0 bases, J shed 4 bases, and the junction held 4 bases outside the gene matches. The full variable domain, completed using reference TRBV9 and TRBJ2-3, is DSGVTQTPKHLITATGQRVTLRCSPRSGDLSVYWYQQSLDQGLQFLIQYYNGEERAKGNILERFSAQQFPDLHSELNLSSLELGDSALYFCASSVASGGMADTQYFGPGTRLTVL.

This rearrangement joins TRBV9 to TRBJ2-1, with a weak D call TRBD1 (5 bases). Trimming cost V 3 bases and J 8 bases, with 15 bases left between them. The CDR3 covers 14 residues. Germline V gene sequence: CDR1 SGDLS, CDR2 YYNGEE. CDR3 loop: CASSAFTRVDEQFF. CDR3 coding DNA: TGTGCCAGCAGCGCCTTTACCAGGGTGGATGAGCAGTTCTTC.

This sequence joins TRBV6-6 and TRBJ1-2; 7 nucleotides match TRBD1. The V segment lost 6 bases and the J segment 6 bases; nucleotides outside the gene matches: 10. Looked up from germline, CDR1 is MNHNY and CDR2 is SVGAGI (reference sequence). CDR3 size: 14 residues. CDR3 sequence (DNA): TGTGCCAGCAGAGAAACGGGGCAGGGGGATGGCTACACCTTC. The encoded protein is CASRETGQGDGYTF.

The J gene is TRBJ2-3, the V gene TRBV30; possibly TRBD2 for D (6 bases). CDR1 is GTSNPN and CDR2 is SVGIG in the germline V gene (reference sequence). Trimming took off 3 bases at V and 8 bases at J, with 21 bases between the two ends. The CDR3 consists of 15 residues. The CDR3 reads CAWRLTGTPVGTQYF. The CDR3 coding sequence is TGTGCCTGGAGGTTAACCGGGACTCCCGTGGGTACGCAGTATTTT.

This chain links TRBV6-5 with TRBJ1-2; the D gene is possibly TRBD1 (6 bases). Germline CDR1 is MNHEY and CDR2 is SVGAGI. Trimming took 6 bases from V and 8 from J, leaving 16 bases between them. The CDR3 is 13 residues long. The CDR3, as DNA: TGTGCCAGCAGCAAAAGGGGGAGCGACGGCTACACCTTC. Translated, it gives CASSKRGSDGYTF.

This sequence joins TRBV28 and TRBJ2-3, with TRBD2 identical over 10 bases. Unmatched junction bases numbered 1, after V lost 4 bases and J lost 0 bases. Germline assignment: CDR1 MDHEN and CDR2 SYDVKM. This CDR3 has 15 residues. This CDR3 reads CASSSTSGSTDTQYF. The CDR3 nucleotides read TGTGCCAGCAGTTCGACTAGCGGGAGCACAGATACGCAGTATTTT.

The chain uses TRBV21-1 and TRBJ2-4; the table gives TRBD1 as D, unverified against the DNA. TRBV21-1 is a pseudogene locus. The CDR3 length is 19 residues. The CDR3 here is CASSKGPDRGRGPGNIQYF. CDR3 in DNA: TGTGCCAGCAGCAAAGGACCGGACAGGGGGCGCGGACCTGGAAACATTCAGTACTTC.